The entry below gives a single T cell receptor (beta chain) sequence along with its context. The antigen remains undetermined. The V gene's germline CDR1 is MNHNY and CDR2 SVGAGI (reference sequence). This CDR3 is 13 amino acids long. V lost 8 bases to trimming and J lost 1 base; unmatched junction nucleotides: 3. The entry originates in a study of cytomegalovirus exposure and HLA in healthy donors. The overall study: Among fewer than 500 genotyped donors, roughly 81% fell in the Caucasian-associated ancestry cluster. Whole-study results and caveats: It was reported that the classifier diagnosed cytomegalovirus status with high specificity and sensitivity in both the original and validation cohorts. In a later analysis, several top co-occurrence clusters appeared linked to parvovirus B19, influenza, CMV and Epstein-Barr virus. Later, an analysis showed that TCR beta chains associated with HLA were more clonally expanded than others that were equally common.

The PCR had 60 Vbeta and 13 Jbeta primers. Repertoires were generated with immunoSEQ multiplex PCR, while TCRdb's copy carries only in-frame clones and drops some. This sample has 95,000 to 150,000 clones; roughly 74% occur once, and the top ten carry around 3.6%. The receptor comes from a man aged 35 to 55 in good health and CMV-seronegative. The sample consisted of PBMCs. The gene calls are TRBV6-6 and TRBJ1-1, with TRBD1 matching 8 bases. The CDR3 region is CASGTGSNTEAFF. The CDR3 DNA is TGTGCCAGCGGGACAGGTTCGAACACTGAAGCTTTCTTT.